A selection of T cell receptor beta chains follows, all from one sample in a study of T-cell memory formation after mild COVID-19. TCRdb recomputed calls from the 5' RACE reads with MiXCR, one row per CDR3 protein. The sample lists about 430,000 distinct CDR3 sequences; more than 20% were seen once. The sequenced sample was PBMCs or a T cell subset sorted from them (not recorded which). All receptors derive from an adult woman who had mild COVID-19 (a few samples of this study predate the infection). Cell type and time point are not known. The conserved cysteine and the conserved F or W are not part of the CDR3 here. The D gene is left open where the match is weak. The size entry is marked missing in some rows and otherwise reads once, few, many or a size class.

j_call: TRBJ2-7
clone_size: .
v_call: TRBV5-1
d_call: .
cdr3_aa: ASSLVPGTLHEQY

j_call: TRBJ1-2
clone_size: few
v_call: TRBV19
d_call: .
cdr3_aa: ASSEKNYGYT

j_call: TRBJ2-7
clone_size: .
v_call: TRBV6-1
d_call: TRBD1
cdr3_aa: ASSSAGTGAGEQY

j_call: TRBJ2-7
clone_size: .
v_call: TRBV7-9
d_call: TRBD2
cdr3_aa: ASSPAEREQAYEQY

j_call: TRBJ2-3
clone_size: .
v_call: TRBV5-1
d_call: .
cdr3_aa: ASSLSSQFTDTQY

j_call: TRBJ2-1
clone_size: few
v_call: TRBV4-3
d_call: .
cdr3_aa: ASSQDFGRSSISYNEQF

j_call: TRBJ2-1
clone_size: .
v_call: TRBV6-5
d_call: TRBD2
cdr3_aa: ASRLRTSGNNEQF

j_call: TRBJ2-3
clone_size: .
v_call: TRBV3-1
d_call: TRBD2
cdr3_aa: ASSQASGGATDTQY

j_call: TRBJ2-2
clone_size: .
v_call: TRBV7-6
d_call: .
cdr3_aa: ASSLYGGTNTGELF

j_call: TRBJ1-1
clone_size: few
v_call: TRBV5-1
d_call: .
cdr3_aa: ASSGHSNTEAF

j_call: TRBJ1-2
clone_size: few
v_call: TRBV5-5
d_call: .
cdr3_aa: ASSLAREINYGYT

j_call: TRBJ1-1
clone_size: .
v_call: TRBV30
d_call: .
cdr3_aa: AWRDYRASTEAF

j_call: TRBJ1-2
clone_size: few
v_call: TRBV7-9
d_call: .
cdr3_aa: ASSLVGAWGI

j_call: TRBJ1-1
clone_size: few
v_call: TRBV6-2/TRBV6-3
d_call: .
cdr3_aa: ASSWGDLLEAF

j_call: TRBJ2-1
clone_size: .
v_call: TRBV3-1
d_call: .
cdr3_aa: ASSRPLRGPYNEQF

j_call: TRBJ2-2
clone_size: few
v_call: TRBV24-1
d_call: .
cdr3_aa: ATSDPGRVGTGELF

j_call: TRBJ1-5
clone_size: few
v_call: TRBV24-1
d_call: TRBD1
cdr3_aa: ATSPRTGGSNQPQH

j_call: TRBJ2-2
clone_size: few
v_call: TRBV2
d_call: TRBD1
cdr3_aa: ASHRTGRTGELF

j_call: TRBJ2-1
clone_size: .
v_call: TRBV20-1
d_call: .
cdr3_aa: SARGGEQF

j_call: TRBJ2-7
clone_size: few
v_call: TRBV9
d_call: .
cdr3_aa: ASSVDSGSEQY

j_call: TRBJ2-7
clone_size: few
v_call: TRBV5-6
d_call: TRBD1
cdr3_aa: ASSSTGLGQY

j_call: TRBJ2-2
clone_size: .
v_call: TRBV24-1
d_call: .
cdr3_aa: ATSEFDSRFGELF

j_call: TRBJ2-1
clone_size: .
v_call: TRBV30
d_call: TRBD1
cdr3_aa: AWSIRGPDEQF

j_call: TRBJ2-3
clone_size: .
v_call: TRBV24-1
d_call: .
cdr3_aa: ATADYPSSTDTQY

j_call: TRBJ1-1
clone_size: .
v_call: TRBV5-1
d_call: TRBD1
cdr3_aa: ASSGRQGLGTEAF

j_call: TRBJ2-5
clone_size: once
v_call: TRBV21-1
d_call: .
cdr3_aa: ASSKAGYWRY

j_call: TRBJ2-5
clone_size: .
v_call: TRBV7-2
d_call: .
cdr3_aa: ASSLARVSGGETQY

j_call: TRBJ1-2
clone_size: .
v_call: TRBV3-1
d_call: .
cdr3_aa: ASSQEGRGLYGYT

j_call: TRBJ2-2
clone_size: few
v_call: TRBV24-1
d_call: TRBD2
cdr3_aa: ATSGAGGTGELF

j_call: TRBJ1-1
clone_size: few
v_call: TRBV12-3/TRBV12-4
d_call: .
cdr3_aa: ASSNPRGAPGEAF

j_call: TRBJ2-3
clone_size: .
v_call: TRBV28
d_call: .
cdr3_aa: ASSPPGSVNTQY

j_call: TRBJ2-3
clone_size: few
v_call: TRBV7-9
d_call: .
cdr3_aa: ASSLRGGGAQSVTQY

j_call: TRBJ2-7
clone_size: few
v_call: TRBV7-6
d_call: TRBD1
cdr3_aa: ASSYLGGTDYEQY

j_call: TRBJ2-3
clone_size: .
v_call: TRBV10-3
d_call: TRBD2
cdr3_aa: AISELAGEGADTQY

j_call: TRBJ2-2
clone_size: few
v_call: TRBV12-3/TRBV12-4
d_call: .
cdr3_aa: ASSFKGKTGELF

j_call: TRBJ2-1
clone_size: .
v_call: TRBV9
d_call: TRBD1
cdr3_aa: ASSVEGTGGGNEQF

j_call: TRBJ2-1
clone_size: .
v_call: TRBV6-2/TRBV6-3
d_call: .
cdr3_aa: ARSRDPSEQF

j_call: TRBJ1-1
clone_size: .
v_call: TRBV20-1
d_call: .
cdr3_aa: SAQVLGEGTEAF

j_call: TRBJ2-7
clone_size: few
v_call: TRBV6-5
d_call: TRBD1
cdr3_aa: ASSPSLTGISYEQY